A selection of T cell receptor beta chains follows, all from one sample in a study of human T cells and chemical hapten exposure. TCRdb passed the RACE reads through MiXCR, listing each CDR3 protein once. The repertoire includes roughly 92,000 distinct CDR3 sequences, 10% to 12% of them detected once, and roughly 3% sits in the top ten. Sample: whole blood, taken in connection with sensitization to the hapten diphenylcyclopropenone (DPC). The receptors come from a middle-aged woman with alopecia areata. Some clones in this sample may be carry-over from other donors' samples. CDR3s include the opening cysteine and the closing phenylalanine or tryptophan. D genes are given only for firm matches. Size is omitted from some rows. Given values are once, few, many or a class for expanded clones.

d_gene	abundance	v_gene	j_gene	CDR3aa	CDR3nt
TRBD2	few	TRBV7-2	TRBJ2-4	CASSLGPSAGVYIQYF	TGTGCCAGCAGCTTAGGCCCCTCAGCGGGAGTTTACATTCAGTACTTC
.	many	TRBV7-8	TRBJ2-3	CASSFAGLSTDTQYF	TGTGCCAGCAGCTTCGCGGGGCTCAGCACAGATACGCAGTATTTT
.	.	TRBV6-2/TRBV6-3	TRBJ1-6	CASSPNGRSANSPLHF	TGTGCCAGCAGTCCAAACGGCCGGAGCGCTAATTCACCCCTCCACTTT
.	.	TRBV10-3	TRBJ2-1	CAIKAPGSSYNEQFF	TGTGCCATCAAGGCCCCGGGGAGCTCCTACAATGAGCAGTTCTTC
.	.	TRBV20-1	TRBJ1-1	CSARIRRGRPGDTEAFF	TGCAGTGCTAGAATCCGAAGAGGCCGCCCGGGGGACACTGAAGCTTTCTTT
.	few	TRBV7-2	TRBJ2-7	CASSLSWDPSYEQYF	TGTGCCAGCAGCTTAAGCTGGGACCCCTCCTACGAGCAGTACTTC
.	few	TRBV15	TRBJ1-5	CATSRDRGSNQPQHF	TGTGCCACCAGCAGAGATAGGGGGAGCAATCAGCCCCAGCATTTT
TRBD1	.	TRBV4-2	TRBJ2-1	CASSQATGDNEQFF	TGTGCCAGCAGCCAGGCGACAGGGGACAATGAGCAGTTCTTC
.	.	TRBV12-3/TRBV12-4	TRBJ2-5	CASSSTGAGQGTQYF	TGTGCCAGCAGTTCCACCGGGGCCGGCCAAGGGACCCAGTACTTC
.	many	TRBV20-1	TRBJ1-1	CSATARVNTEAFF	TGCAGTGCTACAGCTAGGGTGAACACTGAAGCTTTCTTT
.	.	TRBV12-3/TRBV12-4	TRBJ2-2	CASSPIPTSAGELFF	TGTGCCAGCAGCCCTATTCCCACCTCCGCCGGGGAGCTGTTTTTT
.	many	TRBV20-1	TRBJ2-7	CSARVGRGYEQYF	TGCAGTGCTAGAGTTGGGAGAGGTTACGAGCAGTACTTC
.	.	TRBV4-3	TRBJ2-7	CASSQGTGSSYEQYF	TGCGCCAGCAGCCAAGGGACGGGGTCCTCCTACGAGCAGTACTTC
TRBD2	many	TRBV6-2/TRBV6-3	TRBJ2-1	CASSRLAGEIFF	TGTGCCAGCAGTCGACTAGCGGGGGAGATTTTCTTC
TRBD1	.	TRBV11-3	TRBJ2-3	CASSFVTGGTDTQYF	TGTGCCAGCAGCTTTGTGACAGGGGGCACAGATACGCAGTATTTT
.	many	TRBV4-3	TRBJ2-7	CASSQGVGAPSYEQYF	TGCGCCAGCAGCCAAGGAGTCGGGGCCCCCTCCTACGAGCAGTACTTC